This is a list of T cell receptor beta chains from one sample in a study of T cells in Graves' hyperthyroidism and ophthalmopathy. MiXCR was run by TCRdb on the multiplex PCR reads, yielding one entry per CDR3 protein. This table holds 530,000 or so distinct CDR3 sequences, 40% to 55% found once. Sample: peripheral blood or thyroid tissue (not recorded which). These receptors all stem from a woman under 30 with Graves' hyperthyroidism. Each CDR3 is given with its conserved first and last residue. D genes are given only for firm matches. Clone size is shown for a subset of rows, as once, few, many or a class of expanded clone.

j_call clone_size d_call v_call cdr3_nt cdr3_aa
TRBJ1-2 - - TRBV29-1 TGCAGCAGGAACTACGGGGGCTACACCTTC CSRNYGGYTF
TRBJ1-2 many - TRBV20-1 TGCAGTGCTAGAGAGGGGAAGGGGGGCGACTATGGCTACACCTTC CSAREGKGGDYGYTF
TRBJ1-1 many - TRBV20-1 TGCAGTGCTTCGCAGATGAACACTGAAGCTTTCTTT CSASQMNTEAFF
TRBJ1-1 - - TRBV7-6 TGTGCCAGCAGCAGGGGGGACGAGCAGTACACTGAAGCTTTCTTT CASSRGDEQYTEAFF
TRBJ2-7 many TRBD2 TRBV5-1 TGCGCCAGCAGCTGGGGGGGACTCGGAGCCTACGAGCAGTACTTC CASSWGGLGAYEQYF
TRBJ2-7 many - TRBV7-2 TGTGCCAGCAGCTCGGACAGCCGCTACGAGCAGTACTTC CASSSDSRYEQYF
TRBJ1-5 - - TRBV7-2 TGTGCCAGCAGCTTCAATTACGAGCATAGCAATCAGCCCCAGCATTTT CASSFNYEHSNQPQHF
TRBJ1-4 many TRBD1 TRBV5-1 TGCGCCAGCAGCGTACAGGGGGATGGGGAAAAACTGTTTTTT CASSVQGDGEKLFF
TRBJ2-5 - TRBD1 TRBV29-1 TGCAGCACCGGGGACAGGGAGACCCAGTACTTC CSTGDRETQYF
TRBJ1-2 many - TRBV20-1 TGCAGTGCTAGAGAGGGCAGCTATGGCTACACCTTC CSAREGSYGYTF
TRBJ1-2 - - TRBV7-9 TGTGCCAGCAGCGACAGCGGGGACTATGGCTACACCTTC CASSDSGDYGYTF
TRBJ1-5 - - TRBV10-3 TGTGCCATCACTACGGGAGGGCCGGGGGATAGGGGCAATCAGCCCCAGCACTTT CAITTGGPGDRGNQPQHF
TRBJ1-1 many - TRBV14 TGTGCCAGCAGCCACCACAGGGTATGGCTAACTGAAGCTTTCTTT CASSHHRVWLTEAFF
TRBJ1-4 many - TRBV6-2/TRBV6-3 TGTGCCAGCAGTTCTCTTGGGGAAGAAAAACTGTTTTTT CASSSLGEEKLFF
TRBJ2-1 - TRBD2 TRBV7-9 TGTGCCAGCAGCTTAGCTTTGCTAGCGGGAAATGAGCAGTTCTTC CASSLALLAGNEQFF
TRBJ1-5 few - TRBV7-3 TGTGCCAGCAGCGACGGGCAGTGGAATCAGCCCCAGCATTTT CASSDGQWNQPQHF
TRBJ1-1 many TRBD1 TRBV13 TGTGCCAGCAGCTACGGACAGGGGGGCACTGAAGCTTTCTTT CASSYGQGGTEAFF
TRBJ1-2 many - TRBV5-1 TGCGCCAGCAGCCATGGGACACTCTCAGAGGGCTACACCTTC CASSHGTLSEGYTF
TRBJ2-6 many TRBD1 TRBV5-1 TGCGCCAGCAGCTTGGGACAGGGGGCGCCTGGGGCCAACGTCCTGACTTTC CASSLGQGAPGANVLTF
TRBJ1-1 - - TRBV20-1 TGCAGTGCTACCGCCGTGGGCACTGAAGCTTTCTTT CSATAVGTEAFF
TRBJ2-7 many - TRBV4-1 TGCGCCAGCAGCCAAGATTGGACTGGTTCCTACGAGCAGTACTTC CASSQDWTGSYEQYF
TRBJ1-1 - - TRBV20-1 TGCAGTGCTCAGAGGCGAGCGGACAATCGACTTCTCACTGAAGCTTTCTTT CSAQRRADNRLLTEAFF
TRBJ1-2 - - TRBV2 TGTGCTAGAGCCCCAGGGCTAGGTGGCTACACCTTC CARAPGLGGYTF
TRBJ2-7 many - TRBV5-1 TGCGCCAGCAGCCCGGGAGTACGAGGATCCTACGAGCAGTACTTC CASSPGVRGSYEQYF
TRBJ1-1 - - TRBV10-3 TGTGCCATCAGTGAGCCTCTAGCGGGGGAGGACACTGAAGCTTTCTTT CAISEPLAGEDTEAFF
TRBJ2-2 many - TRBV5-1 TGCGCCAGCAGCTCGAGACAGGTAGAGAACACCGGGGAGCTGTTTTTT CASSSRQVENTGELFF
TRBJ1-6 many - TRBV19 TGTGCCAGTAGCTTACACAAGACATCCAATAATTCACCCCTCCACTTT CASSLHKTSNNSPLHF
TRBJ1-1 many - TRBV9 TGTGCCAGCAGCCCCCGGGGGCAAATGAACACTGAAGCTTTCTTT CASSPRGQMNTEAFF
TRBJ1-2 many TRBD1 TRBV5-1 TGCGCCAGCAGCCTGGACAGGGTAAAAGGCTACACCTTC CASSLDRVKGYTF
TRBJ1-5 - - TRBV10-3 TGTGCCATCAGTGAGCTGCCGGGCCAGGGAGGCAATCAGCCCCAGCATTTT CAISELPGQGGNQPQHF
TRBJ1-1 many - TRBV20-1 TGCAGTGCCATCGGGGTACCGAGGGACACTGAAGCTTTCTTT CSAIGVPRDTEAFF
TRBJ2-7 - TRBD1 TRBV29-1 TGCAGCCCTAACCGACAGGGGAGGAATGAGCAGTACTTC CSPNRQGRNEQYF
TRBJ2-5 - - TRBV24-1 TGTGCCACCAGTGAATCAGGGCAAGAGACCCAGTACTTC CATSESGQETQYF
TRBJ1-1 - TRBD1 TRBV11-1 TGTGCCAGCAGCCCACCAGGGGGTGGGGGTCCTGAAGCTTTCTTT CASSPPGGGGPEAFF
TRBJ2-3 - TRBD2 TRBV7-3 TGTGCCAGCAGCCCTCTACCAGGCACGACTAGCGGGAATTCAGATACGCAGTATTTT CASSPLPGTTSGNSDTQYF
TRBJ2-7 - TRBD1 TRBV2 TGTGCCAGCAGTGAAGGGGACAGGGGAACACTCAATGAGCAGTACTTC CASSEGDRGTLNEQYF